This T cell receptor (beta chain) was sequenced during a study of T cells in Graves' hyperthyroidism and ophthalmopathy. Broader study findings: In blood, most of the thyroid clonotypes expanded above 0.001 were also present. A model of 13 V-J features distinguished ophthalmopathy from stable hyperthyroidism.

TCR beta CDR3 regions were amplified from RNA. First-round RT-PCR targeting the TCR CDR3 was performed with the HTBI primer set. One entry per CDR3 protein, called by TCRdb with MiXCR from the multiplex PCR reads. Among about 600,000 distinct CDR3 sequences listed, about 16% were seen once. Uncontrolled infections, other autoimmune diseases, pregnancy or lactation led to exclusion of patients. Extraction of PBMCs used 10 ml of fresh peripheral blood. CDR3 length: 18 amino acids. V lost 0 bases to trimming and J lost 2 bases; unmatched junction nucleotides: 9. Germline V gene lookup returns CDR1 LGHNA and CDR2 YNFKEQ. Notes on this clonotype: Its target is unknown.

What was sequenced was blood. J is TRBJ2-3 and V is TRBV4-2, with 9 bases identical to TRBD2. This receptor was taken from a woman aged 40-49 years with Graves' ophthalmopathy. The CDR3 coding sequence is TGTGCCAGCAGCCAAGAGAAGGCGGGAGGGGATCACACAGATACGCAGTATTTT. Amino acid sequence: CASSQEKAGGDHTDTQYF.